The 7 T cell receptor beta chains below come from one sample, sequenced in a study of control samples from healthy donors and cancer patients. Sequencing was performed with immunoSEQ multiplex PCR; in TCRdb, only in-frame clones are kept and a portion is missing. The table records about 180,000 clones, around 91% of them present only once. The sequenced sample was blood. The source is a woman aged 45-65 years in good health.

The chain has TRBV27 and TRBJ1-1, with unresolved D. The CDR3 is 15 amino acids. Trimming stripped 3 bases from V and 5 bases from J, with 16 bases between. CDR1 is MNHEY and CDR2 is SMNVEV in the germline V gene (reference sequence). This CDR3 is CASSLRVGGKTEAFF. The CDR3 coding sequence is TGTGCCAGCAGTTTGAGGGTTGGCGGAAAAACTGAAGCTTTCTTT.

The chain joins TRBV10-3 to TRBJ2-1; D tentatively fits TRBD1 or TRBD2 (5 bases each). With 2 bases removed from V and 0 bases from J, the gap between germline ends came to 8 bases. Germline V gene lookup returns CDR1 ENHRY and CDR2 SYGVKD. This CDR3 comprises 15 residues. CDR3 loop: CAISEEGYSYNEQFF. CDR3 in DNA: TGTGCCATCAGTGAGGAGGGGTACTCCTACAATGAGCAGTTCTTC.

J is TRBJ2-1 and V is TRBV12-5; a possible D gene is TRBD2 (6 bases). Germline V gene lookup returns CDR1 LGHNT and CDR2 FRNRAP. CDR3 length equals 16 residues. The ends were cut back, 0 bases at V and 6 bases at J, with 15 bases in the middle. CDR3 sequence: CASGLVPNSGSNEQFF. CDR3 sequence (DNA): TGTGCTAGTGGTTTGGTACCTAATAGCGGATCCAATGAGCAGTTCTTC. The full variable domain, rest sourced from reference TRBV12-5 and TRBJ2-1, is DARVTQTPRHKVTEMGQEVTMRCQPILGHNTVFWYRQTMMQGLELLAYFRNRAPLDDSGMPKDRFSAEMPDATLATLKIQPSEPRDSAVYFCASGLVPNSGSNEQFFGPGTRLTVL.

This clone was seen a single time. The chain is built from TRBV7-6 and TRBJ2-3; unclear D gene. V lost 1 base, J lost 1 base, and 9 bases lay in between. In germline, CDR1 is SGHVS, CDR2 FNYEAQ. The CDR3 consists of 15 residues. DNA for the CDR3: TGTGCCAGCAGCTTAGGGTTGGTAGGCACAGATACGCAGTATTTT. As protein: CASSLGLVGTDTQYF.

The gene calls are TRBV4-1 and TRBJ2-3, with TRBD1 matching over 9 bases. CDR1 MGHRA and CDR2 YSYEKL come from the germline V gene. The CDR3 covers 15 residues. After removal of 4 bases from V and 2 bases from J, the junction contained 4 bases not matched to a gene. DNA of the CDR3: TGCGCCAGCAGCCTCCGGACAGGGGCCACAGATACGCAGTATTTT. This translates into CASSLRTGATDTQYF.

The V gene is TRBV5-1, the J gene TRBJ1-4, with a possible D match to TRBD1 (6 bases). Germline values: CDR1 SGHRS, CDR2 YFSETQ. Trimming stripped 0 bases from V and 6 bases from J, with 12 bases between. The CDR3 is 15 amino acids. DNA for the CDR3: TGCGCCAGCAGCTTGGCCCGGGGGGCGGATGAAAAACTGTTTTTT. Protein sequence: CASSLARGADEKLFF.

This clone appeared a single time. The chain links TRBV9 to TRBJ1-2; 7 bases align to TRBD1. V shed 4 bases, J shed 7 bases, and the junction held 19 bases outside the gene matches. The CDR3 totals 17 residues. CDR1 is SGDLS and CDR2 is YYNGEE in the germline V gene. The CDR3 loop is CASSSPQRGRGPPGYTF. The CDR3 DNA sequence: TGTGCCAGCAGCTCCCCTCAAAGGGGGCGCGGCCCCCCTGGCTACACCTTC.